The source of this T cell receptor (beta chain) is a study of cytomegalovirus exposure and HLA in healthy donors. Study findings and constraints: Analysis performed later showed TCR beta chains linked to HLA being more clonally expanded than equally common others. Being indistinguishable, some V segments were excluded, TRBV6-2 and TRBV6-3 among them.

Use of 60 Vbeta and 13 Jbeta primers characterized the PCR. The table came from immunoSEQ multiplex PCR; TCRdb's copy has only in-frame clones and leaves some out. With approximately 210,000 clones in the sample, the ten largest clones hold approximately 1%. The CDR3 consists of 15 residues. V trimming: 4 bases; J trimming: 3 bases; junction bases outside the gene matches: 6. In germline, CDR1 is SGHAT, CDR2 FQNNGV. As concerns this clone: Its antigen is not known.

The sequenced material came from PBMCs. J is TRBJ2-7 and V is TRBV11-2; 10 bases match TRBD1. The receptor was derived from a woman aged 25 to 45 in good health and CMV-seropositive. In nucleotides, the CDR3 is TGTGCCAGCAGCTCGCCGGGACAGGGGTTCTACGAGCAGTACTTC. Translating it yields CASSSPGQGFYEQYF. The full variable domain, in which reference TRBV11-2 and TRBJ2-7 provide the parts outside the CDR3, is EAGVAQSPRYKIIEKRQSVAFWCNPISGHATLYWYQQILGQGPKLLIQFQNNGVVDDSQLPKDRFSAERLKGVDSTLKIQPAKLEDSAVYLCASSSPGQGFYEQYFGPGTRLTVT.